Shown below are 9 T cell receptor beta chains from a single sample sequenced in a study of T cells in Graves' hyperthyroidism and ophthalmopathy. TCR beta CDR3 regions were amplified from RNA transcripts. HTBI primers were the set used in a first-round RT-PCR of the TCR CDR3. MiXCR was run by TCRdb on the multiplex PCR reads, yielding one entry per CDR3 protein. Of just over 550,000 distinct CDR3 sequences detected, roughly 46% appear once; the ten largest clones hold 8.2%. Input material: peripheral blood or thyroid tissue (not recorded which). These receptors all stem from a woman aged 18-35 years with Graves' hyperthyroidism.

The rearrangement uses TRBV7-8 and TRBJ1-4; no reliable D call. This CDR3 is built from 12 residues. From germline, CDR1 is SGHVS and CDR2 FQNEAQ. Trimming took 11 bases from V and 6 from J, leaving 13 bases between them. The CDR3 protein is CAWSVGYEKLFF. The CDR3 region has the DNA TGTGCCTGGAGCGTTGGATATGAAAAACTGTTTTTT.

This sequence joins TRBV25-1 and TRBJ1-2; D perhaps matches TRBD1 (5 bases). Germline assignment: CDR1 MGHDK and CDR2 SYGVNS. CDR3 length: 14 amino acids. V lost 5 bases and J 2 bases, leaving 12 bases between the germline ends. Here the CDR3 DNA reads TGTGCCAGCAGTACCTCAGGGAGCAACTATGGCTACACCTTC. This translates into CASSTSGSNYGYTF.

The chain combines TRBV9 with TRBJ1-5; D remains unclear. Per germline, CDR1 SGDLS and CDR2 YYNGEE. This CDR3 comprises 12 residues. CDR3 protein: CAETDSNQPQHF. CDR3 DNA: TGTGCTGAAACGGACAGCAATCAGCCCCAGCATTTT.

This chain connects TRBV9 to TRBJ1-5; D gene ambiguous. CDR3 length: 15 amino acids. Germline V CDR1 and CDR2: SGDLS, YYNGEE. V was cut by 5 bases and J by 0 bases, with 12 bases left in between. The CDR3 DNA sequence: TGTGCCAGCAGACGCATTCCAAATAGCAATCAGCCCCAGCATTTT. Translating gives CASRRIPNSNQPQHF.

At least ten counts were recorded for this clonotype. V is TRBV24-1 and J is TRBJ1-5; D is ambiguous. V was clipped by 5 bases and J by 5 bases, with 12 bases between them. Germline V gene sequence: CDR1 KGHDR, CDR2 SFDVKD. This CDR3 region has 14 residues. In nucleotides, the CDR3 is TGTGCCACCAGTGCTGGCAGGCCAGATCAGCCCCAGCATTTT. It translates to CATSAGRPDQPQHF.

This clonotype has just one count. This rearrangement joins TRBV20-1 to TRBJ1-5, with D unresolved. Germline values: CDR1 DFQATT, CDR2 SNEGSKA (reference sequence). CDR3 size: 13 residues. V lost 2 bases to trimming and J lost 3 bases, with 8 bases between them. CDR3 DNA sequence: TGCAGTGCTAGAATCCAGTACAATCAGCCCCAGCATTTT. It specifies CSARIQYNQPQHF.

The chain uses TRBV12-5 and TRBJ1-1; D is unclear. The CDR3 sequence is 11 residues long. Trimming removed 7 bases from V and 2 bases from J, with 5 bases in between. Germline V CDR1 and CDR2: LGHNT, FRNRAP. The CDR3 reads CASALNTEAFF. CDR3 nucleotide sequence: TGTGCTAGTGCCTTAAACACTGAAGCTTTCTTT.

DNA of the CDR3: TGCAGCGCCGGCGGGGGGGCTGAAAAACTGTTTTTT. This translates into CSAGGGAEKLFF. The chain joins TRBV29-1 to TRBJ1-4; tentatively, D is TRBD1 (6 bases). Germline V gene sequence: CDR1 SQVTM, CDR2 ANQGSEA. The CDR3 length is 12 residues. V was shortened by 7 bases and J by 7 bases, with 13 bases between the two germline ends.

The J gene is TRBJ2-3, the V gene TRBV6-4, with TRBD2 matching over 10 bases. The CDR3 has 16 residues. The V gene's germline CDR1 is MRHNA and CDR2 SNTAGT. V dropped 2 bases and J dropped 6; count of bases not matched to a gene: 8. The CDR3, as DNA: TGTGCCAGCAGTGACCGGGCCGGACTAGCGGTGGATACGCAGTATTTT. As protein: CASSDRAGLAVDTQYF.